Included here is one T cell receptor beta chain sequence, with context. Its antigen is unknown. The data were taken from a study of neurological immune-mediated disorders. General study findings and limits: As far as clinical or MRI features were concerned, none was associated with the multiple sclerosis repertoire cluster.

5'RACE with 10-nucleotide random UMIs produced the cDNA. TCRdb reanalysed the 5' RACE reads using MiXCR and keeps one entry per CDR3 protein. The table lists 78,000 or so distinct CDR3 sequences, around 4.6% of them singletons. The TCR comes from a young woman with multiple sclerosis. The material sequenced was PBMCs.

CDR3 nucleotide sequence: TGTGCCAGTAGTAAGGGGCAAAGTAATTCACCCCTCCACTTT. It is translated as CASSKGQSNSPLHF. The chain combines TRBV19 with TRBJ1-6; possible D gene TRBD1, 5 bases. Germline loops: CDR1 LNHDA, CDR2 SQIVND (reference sequence). The CDR3 length is 14 residues. V lost 4 bases, J lost 6 bases, and 10 bases lay in between.